This note documents a single T cell receptor beta chain sequence. The antigen is not known. Sequence at one end of the junction differs from germline and may be a read error. The donors, aged about 6 to 90, were healthy Caucasians from Russia. These data originate in a study of blood T cells in healthy people across ages. Using a J-beta primer mix together with a sample-barcoded 5' primer, a second PCR was run for roughly 6 to 12 cycles. A template-switch adaptor containing 12 random nucleotides labeled each cDNA molecule. TCRdb reprocessed the 5' RACE reads via MiXCR and lists one record per CDR3 protein. The sample holds about 650,000 distinct CDR3 sequences, roughly 30% seen once. Germline CDR1 and CDR2: SGHRS and YFSETQ. This CDR3 region has 15 residues. Study-wide findings and caveats: Strong correlation was found linking TCR beta diversity to naive T cell percentage. With donor CMV status unknown, expanded clonotype changes were possibly confounded.

The TCR comes from a woman of 80 years or more in good health. The gene calls are TRBV5-1 and TRBJ2-6, with 7 bases fitting TRBD1. What was sequenced was blood. The CDR3 sequence is CASSPDRARANVPTF. As DNA, the CDR3 is TGCGCCAGCAGCCCAGACAGGGCTAGGGCCAACGTCCCGACTTTC.